This entry is about one T cell receptor beta chain. The antigen is undetermined. Per the germline V gene, CDR1 is MGHDK and CDR2 is SYGVNS. This CDR3 spans 14 amino acids. V lost 3 bases, J lost 5 bases, and 11 bases lay in between. Assay: immunoSEQ multiplex PCR; the TCRdb copy retains only in-frame clones and omits some. The sample has approximately 120,000 clones, approximately 89% seen once. These donors were members of the roughly 110-subject validation cohort, a group separate from the roughly 670-subject first cohort. This entry belongs to a study of cytomegalovirus exposure and HLA in healthy donors. About the research overall: The 110 or so validation repertoires used the same platform as the roughly 670 first-cohort repertoires, a later analysis reported.

Study-level findings and limits: It was approximately 150 TCR beta chains that were listed as cytomegalovirus-associated. The authors confirmed in vitro that three CMV-associated chains were specific for CMV antigens.

This sequence joins TRBV25-1 and TRBJ2-1, with D possibly being TRBD2 (5 bases). The sequence was obtained from a woman between 18 and 29 years old in good health and CMV-seronegative. Input material: PBMCs. In DNA, the CDR3 is TGTGCCAGCAGTGAGGCGGGTGGCAACAATGAGCAGTTCTTC. This gives the protein CASSEAGGNNEQFF.